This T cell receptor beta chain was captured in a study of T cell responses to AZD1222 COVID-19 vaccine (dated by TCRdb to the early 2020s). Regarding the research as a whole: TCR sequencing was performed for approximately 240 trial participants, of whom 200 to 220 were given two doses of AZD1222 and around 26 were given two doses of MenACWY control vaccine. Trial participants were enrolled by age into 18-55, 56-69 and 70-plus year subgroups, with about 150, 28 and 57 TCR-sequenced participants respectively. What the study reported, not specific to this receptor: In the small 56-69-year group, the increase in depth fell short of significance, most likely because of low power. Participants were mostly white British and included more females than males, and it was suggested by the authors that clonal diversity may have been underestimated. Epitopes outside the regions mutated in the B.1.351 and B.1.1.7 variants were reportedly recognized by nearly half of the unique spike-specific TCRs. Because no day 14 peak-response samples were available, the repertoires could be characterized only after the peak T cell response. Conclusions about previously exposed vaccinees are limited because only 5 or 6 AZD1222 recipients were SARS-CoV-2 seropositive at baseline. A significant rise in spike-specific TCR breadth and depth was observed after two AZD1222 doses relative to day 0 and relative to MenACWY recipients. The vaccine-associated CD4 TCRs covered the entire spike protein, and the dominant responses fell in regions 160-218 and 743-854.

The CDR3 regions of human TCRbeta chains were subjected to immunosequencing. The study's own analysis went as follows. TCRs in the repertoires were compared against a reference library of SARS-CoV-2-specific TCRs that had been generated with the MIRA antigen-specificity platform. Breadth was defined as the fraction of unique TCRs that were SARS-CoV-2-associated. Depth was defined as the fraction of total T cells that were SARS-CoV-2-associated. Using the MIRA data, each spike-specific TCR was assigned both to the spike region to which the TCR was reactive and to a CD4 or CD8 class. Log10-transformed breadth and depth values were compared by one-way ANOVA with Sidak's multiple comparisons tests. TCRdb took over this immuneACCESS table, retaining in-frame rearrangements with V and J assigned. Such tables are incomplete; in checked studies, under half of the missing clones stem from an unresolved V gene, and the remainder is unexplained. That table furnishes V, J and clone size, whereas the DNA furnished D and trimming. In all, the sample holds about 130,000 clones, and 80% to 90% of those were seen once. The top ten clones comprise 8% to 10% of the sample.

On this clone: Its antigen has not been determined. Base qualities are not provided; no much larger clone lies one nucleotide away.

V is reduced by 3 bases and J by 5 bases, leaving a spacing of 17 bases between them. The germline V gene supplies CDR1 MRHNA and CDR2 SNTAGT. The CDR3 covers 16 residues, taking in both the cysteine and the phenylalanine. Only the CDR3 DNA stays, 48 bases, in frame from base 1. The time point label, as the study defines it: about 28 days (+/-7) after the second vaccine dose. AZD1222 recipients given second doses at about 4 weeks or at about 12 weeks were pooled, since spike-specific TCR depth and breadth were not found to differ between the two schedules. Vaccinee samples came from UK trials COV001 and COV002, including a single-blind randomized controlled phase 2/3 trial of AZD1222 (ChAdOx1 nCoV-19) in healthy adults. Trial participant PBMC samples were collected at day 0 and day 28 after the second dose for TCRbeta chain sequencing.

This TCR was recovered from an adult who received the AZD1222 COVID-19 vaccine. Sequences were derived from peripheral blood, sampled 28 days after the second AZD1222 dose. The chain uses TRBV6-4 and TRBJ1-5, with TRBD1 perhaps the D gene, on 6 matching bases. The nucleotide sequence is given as TGTGCCAGCAGTGATAACCGAGGGGGGTGGTATCAGCCCCAGCATTTT. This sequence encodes CASSDNRGGWYQPQHF.